This T cell receptor beta chain was captured in a study of T cell responses to AZD1222 COVID-19 vaccine. This table comes from immunoSEQ multiplex PCR, and its TCRdb copy is limited to in-frame clones, with some not included. The data contain around 89,000 clones, roughly 93% of them singletons. This clone was detected only once. Germline CDR1 MNHNS, CDR2 SASEGT. V was cut by 0 bases and J by 4 bases, with 12 bases left in between. The CDR3 is 16 amino acids. The receptor was derived from an adult in good health. This chain connects TRBV6-1 to TRBJ1-4; D is unclear. The sample consisted of peripheral blood, taken on day 0 of AZD1222 vaccination. CDR3 amino acids: CASSEAEGIDNEKLFF. In DNA, the CDR3 is TGTGCCAGCAGTGAAGCGGAAGGGATAGATAATGAAAAACTGTTTTTT.